Each of the 19 T cell receptor beta chains below was sequenced from the same sample in a study of Graves' ophthalmopathy and Graves' hyperthyroidism. Amplified TCR beta CDR3 regions were obtained using RNA transcripts as template. The library came from an HTBI-primed first-round RT-PCR and a second-round multiplex PCR. In TCRdb, the multiplex PCR reads were re-called with MiXCR into one record per CDR3 protein. The top ten clones hold roughly 10% of a sample with over a million distinct CDR3 sequences, about 36% of them seen once. Sequencing was carried out using peripheral blood or thyroid tissue (not recorded which). The receptors shown here come from an adult man with Graves' hyperthyroidism.

This clonotype occurred many times. This sequence joins TRBV20-1 and TRBJ1-1; D unclear. CDR1 and CDR2 from the germline V gene are DFQATT and SNEGSKA (reference sequence). The CDR3 spans 12 residues. V lost 3 bases and J 0 bases, leaving 5 bases between the germline ends. In DNA, the CDR3 is TGCAGTGCTAGCCCTCTGAACACTGAAGCTTTCTTT. This encodes CSASPLNTEAFF.

V and J are TRBV4-1 and TRBJ1-1; tentative D call: TRBD1 (6 bases). V dropped 5 bases and J dropped 4 bases, with 17 bases sitting between them. Germline V lookup: CDR1 MGHRA, CDR2 YSYEKL. The CDR3 extends over 15 amino acids. The CDR3, as DNA: TGCGCCAGCAGCAAACGGACAGACTCCCCCACTGAAGCTTTCTTT. It yields the protein CASSKRTDSPTEAFF.

This clonotype occurred a few times. This chain uses TRBV28 with TRBJ2-7, with D unresolved. The CDR3 contains 13 residues. Trimming pared 1 base from V and 6 bases from J, leaving 10 bases between. Germline CDR1 reads MDHEN; CDR2 reads SYDVKM. The CDR3 protein is CASSLSPGIEQYF. The CDR3 DNA reads as TGTGCCAGCAGTTTATCACCTGGGATCGAGCAGTACTTC.

A word on this clonotype: Mismatch with germline at one junction end may stem from a read error. The chain couples TRBV9 to TRBJ1-6; the D gene is possibly TRBD1 (5 bases). The CDR3 is 17 amino acids. From germline, CDR1 is SGDLS and CDR2 YYNGEE. CDR3 region: CASSGDSGGIYNLPLHF. CDR3 nucleotides: TGTGCCAGCAGCGGGGACTCGGGGGGGATTTATAATTTACCCCTCCACTTT.

This chain links TRBV2 with TRBJ1-1, with 8 bases aligning to TRBD1. Germline trimming cut 7 bases from V and 3 bases from J; bases unmatched to any gene: 13. Germline values: CDR1 SNHLY, CDR2 FYNNEI. This CDR3 has 16 residues. CDR3 sequence (DNA): TGTGCCAGCACCAGGGACAGGACTGGGGACCACACTGAAGCTTTCTTT. Amino acids: CASTRDRTGDHTEAFF.

V is TRBV29-1 and J is TRBJ2-6; D might be TRBD1 or TRBD2, each matching 6 bases. CDR1 and CDR2 from the germline V gene are SQVTM and ANQGSEA. CDR3 length: 16 amino acids. Trimming cost V 6 bases and J 6 bases, with 21 bases left between them. The CDR3 protein is CSVAITGRSQANVLTF. In DNA form, the CDR3 reads TGCAGCGTCGCAATAACAGGGAGGTCTCAGGCCAACGTCCTGACTTTC.

This clonotype came up many times. This chain uses TRBV9 with TRBJ1-5; 7 nucleotides line up with TRBD1. Trimming at V came to 0 bases and at J to 7 bases, leaving 7 bases not matched to a gene. The germline gives CDR1 SGDLS, CDR2 YYNGEE. The CDR3 consists of 15 residues. The CDR3 DNA reads as TGTGCCAGCAGCGTAGGGACAGGACTAAGCCAGCCCCAGCATTTT. The encoded protein is CASSVGTGLSQPQHF.

This clonotype was picked up a small number of times. DNA of the CDR3: TGCGCCAGCAGCCCGCGGGGCTCTTTCGGGCAAGAGACCCAGTACTTC. Its protein is CASSPRGSFGQETQYF. This chain uses TRBV5-1 with TRBJ2-5; maybe TRBD2 (6 bases). This CDR3 comprises 16 residues. V lost 4 bases to trimming and J lost 2 bases, with 18 bases between them. Looked up from germline, CDR1 is SGHRS and CDR2 is YFSETQ.

The chain couples TRBV2 to TRBJ2-7; 7 bases line up with TRBD2. The length of the CDR3 is 14 residues. The V and J ends lost 4 bases and 7 bases, in that order; junction bases with no gene match: 10. Germline values: CDR1 SNHLY, CDR2 FYNNEI. CDR3 in amino acids: CASSALGGAGEQYF. DNA for the CDR3: TGTGCCAGCAGTGCATTGGGAGGGGCTGGGGAGCAGTACTTC. Full variable domain (missing parts from reference TRBV2 and TRBJ2-7): EPEVTQTPSHQVTQMGQEVILRCVPISNHLYFYWYRQILGQKVEFLVSFYNNEISEKSEIFDDQFSVERPDGSNFTLKIRSTKLEDSAMYFCASSALGGAGEQYFGPGTRLTVT.

Remarks on this clonotype: A single base separates this from a much larger clone, so it may be a read error. This chain joins TRBV7-2 and TRBJ1-1, with a tentative D call TRBD1 (5 bases). This CDR3 is 13 amino acids long. Trimming stripped 8 bases from V and 3 bases from J, with 13 bases between. Looked up from germline, CDR1 is SGHTA and CDR2 is FQGNSA. For the CDR3, the DNA is TGTGCCAGCGGCTCGGGACGGTACACTGAAGCTTTCTTT. This gives the protein CASGSGRYTEAFF.

This clonotype was counted ten times or more. The genes are TRBV7-2 and TRBJ2-7, with D perhaps matching TRBD1 (6 bases). CDR1 SGHTA and CDR2 FQGNSA come from the germline V gene. Between the trimmed V and J ends, which lost 1 base and 3 bases, there was a span of 10 bases. This CDR3 region has 14 residues. The CDR3 is CASSLVKGDYEQYF. DNA of the CDR3: TGTGCCAGCAGCTTAGTTAAGGGGGACTACGAGCAGTACTTC.

A word on this clonotype: A much larger clone differs from this one at a single base, so this may be a read error. This rearrangement joins TRBV19 to TRBJ1-2, with unresolved D. This CDR3 has 13 amino acids. In germline, CDR1 is LNHDA, CDR2 SQIVND (reference sequence). This chain's CDR3 is CASSPGELSGCTF. CDR3 sequence (DNA): TGTGCCAGTAGTCCCGGGGAGCTCTCTGGCTGCACCTTC.

The chain uses TRBV29-1 and TRBJ2-7, with a possible D match to TRBD1 (6 bases). This CDR3 spans 14 amino acids. The V end was cut by 7 bases, the J end by 0 bases, with 16 bases between. Germline CDR1 reads SQVTM; CDR2 reads ANQGSEA. CDR3 region: CSATSRQDSYEQYF. As DNA, the CDR3 is TGCAGCGCCACCTCTAGACAGGACTCCTACGAGCAGTACTTC.

This clonotype came up many times. This chain links TRBV20-1 with TRBJ1-5; 9 nucleotides match TRBD1. Trimming cost V 4 bases and J 5 bases; bases outside gene matches: 6. CDR1 DFQATT and CDR2 SNEGSKA come from the germline V gene (reference sequence). CDR3 length: 14 amino acids. The CDR3 loop is CSAIPDRGYQPQHF. CDR3 DNA sequence: TGCAGTGCTATCCCGGACAGGGGATATCAGCCCCAGCATTTT.

This clonotype has just one count. The junction shows a germline mismatch at one end, possibly a read error. The rearrangement links TRBV7-8 to TRBJ1-5; possible D gene TRBD1, 5 bases. Germline CDR1 and CDR2: SGHVS and FQNEAQ. CDR3 length equals 17 residues. The CDR3 nucleotides read TGTCCCAGCAGCCGCAGGGTACGGGGAGAGGGCAATCAGCCCCAGCATTTT. This encodes CPSSRRVRGEGNQPQHF.

This clonotype was counted at least ten times. The rearrangement joins TRBV29-1 to TRBJ1-1; TRBD1 is a possible D gene (5 bases). The CDR3 sequence is 14 residues long. Trimming pared 1 base from V and 6 bases from J, leaving 15 bases between. Germline values: CDR1 SQVTM, CDR2 ANQGSEA. The CDR3 region has the DNA TGCAGCGTTGAAGGGGGGGGGTCGAAGGCTGAAGCTTTCTTT. Amino acid sequence: CSVEGGGSKAEAFF.

The rearrangement joins TRBV7-8 to TRBJ1-1, with a weak D call TRBD1 (5 bases). Deletions cut 6 bases from V and 4 bases from J, with 18 bases between. The CDR3 has 15 amino acids. CDR1 and CDR2 (germline): SGHVS, FQNEAQ. The CDR3 sequence is CASSPRGGVGTEAFF. The CDR3 bases are TGTGCCAGCAGTCCCCGGGGGGGAGTAGGCACTGAAGCTTTCTTT.

In its sample, this clonotype was seen a few times. The V gene is TRBV12-3 or TRBV12-4, the J gene TRBJ1-3, with D tentatively TRBD1 (6 bases). V lost 5 bases and J lost 6, with 11 bases in between. This CDR3 is 13 amino acids long. Written as DNA, the CDR3 is TGTGCCAGCAGTCGTAGACAGGAAAACACCATATATTTT. Translating it yields CASSRRQENTIYF.

This clonotype was seen a few times. The chain links TRBV10-3 to TRBJ2-6; the match to TRBD1 covers 9 bases. The CDR3 consists of 17 residues. The trim removed 5 bases at V and 3 bases at J, leaving 8 bases unmatched. CDR1 and CDR2 (germline): ENHRY, SYGVKD. As DNA, the CDR3 is TGTGCCATCAGTCAGGGACAGGGTAGGCGTGGGGCCAACGTCCTGACTTTC. Translating gives CAISQGQGRRGANVLTF.